What follows are 4 T cell receptor beta chains derived from one specimen sequenced in a study of cytomegalovirus exposure and HLA in healthy donors. The PCR employed 60 Vbeta primers together with 13 Jbeta primers. Clones were read by immunoSEQ multiplex PCR, and TCRdb kept only the in-frame ones, dropping some. The table shows tens of thousands of clones, with about 65% occurring only once. Sequenced material: PBMCs. These receptors came from a man aged 45-60 years in good health and CMV-seropositive.

The rearrangement uses TRBV18 and TRBJ2-1; D possibly corresponds to TRBD2 (5 bases). V lost 3 bases and J 6 bases, leaving 15 bases between the germline ends. Germline CDR1 and CDR2: KGHSH and LQKENI. The length of the CDR3 is 15 residues. The CDR3 nucleotides are TGTGCCAGCTCACCGCCGGGCGGGTACCTCAATGAGCAGTTCTTC. Protein product: CASSPPGGYLNEQFF. The full variable domain, completed using reference TRBV18 and TRBJ2-1, is NAGVMQNPRHLVRRRGQEARLRCSPMKGHSHVYWYRQLPEEGLKFMVYLQKENIIDESGMPKERFSAEFPKEGPSILRIQQVVRGDSAAYFCASSPPGGYLNEQFFGPGTRLTVL.

The chain carries TRBV5-4 and TRBJ2-7, with TRBD1 matching 8 bases. This CDR3 spans 15 amino acids. The junction had 10 bases not matched to a gene; V was cut back by 4 bases and J by 4 bases. Per germline, CDR1 SGHNT and CDR2 YYREEE (reference sequence). The CDR3, as DNA: TGTGCCAGCAGCCAGGACAGGGCCACTCTGTACGAGCAGTACTTC. It codes for CASSQDRATLYEQYF.

The rearrangement joins TRBV6-1 to TRBJ2-7; 8 positions agree with TRBD1. V shed 10 bases and J 2 bases; nucleotides not matched to a gene: 10. This CDR3 region has 14 residues. Germline V gene sequence: CDR1 MNHNS, CDR2 SASEGT. This chain's CDR3 is CATTPAGGPYEQYF. DNA for the CDR3: TGTGCCACCACTCCGGCAGGGGGCCCCTACGAGCAGTACTTC.

The rearrangement uses TRBV19 and TRBJ2-7, with 9 bases aligning to TRBD2. The CDR3 consists of 14 residues. Per the germline V gene, CDR1 is LNHDA and CDR2 is SQIVND (reference sequence). The junction had 7 bases not matched to a gene; V was cut back by 4 bases and J by 6 bases. The CDR3 spells CASSNSGRRAEQYF. CDR3 coding DNA: TGTGCCAGTAGTAACAGCGGGAGGCGAGCCGAGCAGTACTTC.